This paragraph covers one T cell receptor (beta chain) sequence. Its antigen is not identified. The germline V and J ends were trimmed by 5 bases and 8 bases, with 20 bases remaining between them. The CDR3 loop spans 15 amino acids. CDR1 is MDHEN and CDR2 is SYDVKM in the germline V gene. All donors were healthy HIV-negative adults lacking recent acute infections or vaccinations. Authors' data handling: ImmunoSEQ sequences covered only the junction and lacked quality scores; filtering therefore differed. This table comes from immunoSEQ multiplex PCR, and its TCRdb copy is limited to in-frame clones, with some not included. V and J calls and clone size are those listed in that table; D and trimming were worked out from the DNA. The data hold about 1.5 million clones, with 95% to 99% observed a single time. This sample was taken from a study of shared clonotypes between healthy human individuals. General study points: Estimated richness values were generally larger in naive subsets than in memory subsets. Naive CD4 clonotype sharing across several donors was around 5%.

The sequencing sample was made of naive CD4+ T cells sorted from blood. This sample's subset: CD45RA+ positively selected. The sequence was collected from a man aged 25-45 years in good health. The chain carries TRBV28 and TRBJ2-3; D gene ambiguous. The CDR3 DNA reads TGTGCCAGCAGTGACCGTCGGGCGTTGCCCAGTACGCAGTATTTT. Its translation: CASSDRRALPSTQYF.